This T cell receptor beta chain was captured in a study of T cell repertoires in cytomegalovirus infection. Looking at the study overall: Public TCR beta signatures indicated both CMV infection and matching HLA type. General study findings and limits: What dominated the ex vivo response were HLA-C-restricted CMV-specific TCR beta clonotypes. Frequencies of public TCR beta families were cumulated, and this identified carriers of CMV plus the relevant HLA.

Germline-derived CDR1 and CDR2 are MNHEY and SVGAGI. Deletions cut 0 bases from V and 3 bases from J, with 11 bases between. The length of the CDR3 is 15 residues. This clonotype was counted a few times. What it recognizes is unknown. From the reads, TCRdb called clonotypes with MiXCR, one entry per CDR3 protein. The sample shows 650,000 to 900,000 distinct CDR3 sequences, 25% to 30% of them seen only once. The chain combines TRBV6-5 with TRBJ1-2; D is uncertain. The source was cultured CD8+ T cells from PBMCs, collected from culture after CMV antigen stimulation. The sequence came from a human donor in good health (CMV status not recorded). Some clones in this sample may be carry-over from other donors' samples. The DNA for the CDR3 is TGTGCCAGCAGTTACTCGGGCAGGCGAGACTATGGCTACACCTTC. It yields the protein CASSYSGRRDYGYTF.